The 20 T cell receptor beta chains listed next were all sequenced from one sample in a study of blood T cell repertoires in COVID-19. The assay was immunoSEQ multiplex PCR, and TCRdb's table has in-frame clones only and misses some. The data show about 45,000 clones, 83% seen once. Sequences were obtained from peripheral blood. These receptors came from a man of 80 years or more in a cohort sampled during active COVID-19.

V gene TRBV28 combines with J gene TRBJ2-5; D is unresolved. This CDR3 has 18 residues. V was trimmed by 1 base and J by 5 bases, leaving 23 bases between them. Germline CDR1 reads MDHEN; CDR2 reads SYDVKM. The CDR3, as DNA: TGTGCCAGCAGTTTATTTAGCCCCCTGACTGCTGATACCGAGACCCAGTACTTC. Its protein is CASSLFSPLTADTETQYF.

In its sample, this clone was seen a few times. V and J are TRBV5-6 and TRBJ2-1; possibly TRBD1 for D (6 bases). The germline V gene encodes CDR1 SGHDT and CDR2 YYEEEE. This CDR3 is built from 16 residues. Trimming removed 3 bases at V and 6 bases at J, with 19 bases between. This chain's CDR3 is CASSSWTAVGGNEQFF. The CDR3 nucleotides are TGTGCCAGCAGCTCTTGGACAGCTGTAGGTGGCAATGAGCAGTTCTTC.

V is TRBV5-1 and J is TRBJ2-2; D is undetermined. Trimming pared 3 bases from V and 8 bases from J, leaving 17 bases between. This CDR3 spans 15 amino acids. The germline V gene encodes CDR1 SGHRS and CDR2 YFSETQ. The CDR3 protein is CASSSGPTLSGELFF. CDR3 coding DNA: TGCGCCAGCAGCTCCGGTCCGACATTGTCTGGGGAGCTGTTTTTT.

The chain employs TRBV6-5 and TRBJ2-6; no firm D call. Per germline, CDR1 MNHEY and CDR2 SVGAGI. V was shortened by 2 bases and J by 0 bases, with 8 bases between the two germline ends. The CDR3 runs to 16 residues. CDR3 nucleotides: TGTGCCAGCAGTTACGGTAAAGCCTCTGGGGCCAACGTCCTGACTTTC. This encodes CASSYGKASGANVLTF.

J is TRBJ1-1 and V is TRBV5-1; 9 bases fit TRBD1. CDR3 length: 16 residues. J lost 4 bases, V lost 5 bases, and 12 bases had no gene match. Germline CDR1 and CDR2: SGHRS and YFSETQ. The CDR3 nucleotides are TGCGCCAGCAGAGCTACTGGACAGGGGAGGATCACTGAAGCTTTCTTT. It is translated as CASRATGQGRITEAFF.

The rearrangement joins TRBV7-7 to TRBJ2-1, with 10 bases aligning to TRBD2. After removal of 5 bases from V and 4 bases from J, the junction contained 5 bases not matched to a gene. CDR3 size: 15 residues. From germline, CDR1 is SSHAT and CDR2 FNYEAQ (reference sequence). This CDR3 reads CASSQLAGTYNEQFF. CDR3 sequence (DNA): TGTGCCAGCAGCCAACTAGCGGGAACTTACAATGAGCAGTTCTTC.

The V and J genes are TRBV2 and TRBJ1-1, with a weak D call TRBD1 (6 bases). The germline V gene encodes CDR1 SNHLY and CDR2 FYNNEI. V was cut by 8 bases and J by 10 bases, with 23 bases left in between. This CDR3 has 14 residues. In DNA form, the CDR3 reads TGTGCCAGCCGAAGACAGGACCGAATCGTGGTAGCTTTCTTT. Protein product: CASRRQDRIVVAFF.

J is TRBJ1-5 and V is TRBV20-1, with D unresolved. V was pared by 3 bases and J by 1 base, with 13 bases between. The germline V gene encodes CDR1 DFQATT and CDR2 SNEGSKA (reference sequence). The CDR3 loop spans 15 amino acids. For the CDR3, the DNA is TGCAGTGCTAGTCCGGTTATCACGAGCAATCAGCCCCAGCATTTT. Protein product: CSASPVITSNQPQHF.

This clone was detected only a few times. This chain uses TRBV5-1 with TRBJ2-7; weak D call: TRBD1 (6 bases). Between the trimmed V and J ends, which lost 1 base and 0 bases, there was a span of 14 bases. Germline V gives CDR1 SGHRS, CDR2 YFSETQ. The CDR3 is 16 residues long. CDR3 residues: CASSLQGPAYSYEQYF. The CDR3 DNA is TGCGCCAGCAGCTTGCAGGGGCCGGCTTACTCCTACGAGCAGTACTTC.

The chain uses TRBV6-6 and TRBJ2-7; TRBD2 agrees at 8 bases. Unmatched junction bases numbered 7, after V lost 5 bases and J lost 1 base. The germline CDR1 and CDR2 sequences are MNHNY and SVGAGI (reference sequence). This CDR3 has 15 amino acids. CDR3: CASSGLSGVSYEQYF. Written as DNA, the CDR3 is TGTGCCAGCAGTGGACTTAGCGGGGTGTCCTACGAGCAGTACTTC.

The chain links TRBV4-3 to TRBJ1-6; TRBD1 might be the D (6 bases). The CDR3 is made up of 13 amino acids. Germline V gene sequence: CDR1 LGHNA, CDR2 YSLEER. V lost 4 bases, J lost 9 bases, and 10 bases lay in between. The CDR3 reads CASSLTGRSPLHF. CDR3 sequence (DNA): TGCGCCAGCAGCCTAACAGGGCGTTCACCCCTCCACTTT.

The chain joins TRBV7-9 to TRBJ2-3; D might be TRBD1 (6 bases). CDR3 length equals 14 residues. V lost 1 base, J lost 5 bases, and 10 bases lay in between. Looked up from germline, CDR1 is SEHNR and CDR2 is FQNEAQ (reference sequence). For the CDR3, the DNA is TGTGCCAGCAGCTTAGTAGGGGGAGAAGATACGCAGTATTTT. Its translation: CASSLVGGEDTQYF. Looking up the rest from reference TRBV7-9 and TRBJ2-3 gives the full variable domain: DTGVSQNPRHKITKRGQNVTFRCDPISEHNRLYWYRQTLGQGPEFLTYFQNEAQLEKSRLLSDRFSAERPKGSFSTLEIQRTEQGDSAMYLCASSLVGGEDTQYFGPGTRLTVL.

J is TRBJ2-3 and V is TRBV30; D might be TRBD1 (5 bases). From germline, CDR1 is GTSNPN and CDR2 SVGIG (reference sequence). The CDR3 consists of 14 residues. V was cut by 1 base and J by 4 bases, with 12 bases left in between. The CDR3, as DNA: TGTGCCTGGAGTGAGGGGCAGGGCGCAGATACGCAGTATTTT. This codes for CAWSEGQGADTQYF.

The CDR3 coding sequence is TGTGCCAGCAGTCGGGACTACGGCACAGATACGCAGTATTTT. It yields the protein CASSRDYGTDTQYF. This chain joins TRBV6-5 and TRBJ2-3; 7 bases align to TRBD2. Germline values: CDR1 MNHEY, CDR2 SVGAGI. This CDR3 has 14 amino acids. J lost 1 base, V lost 5 bases, and 3 bases had no gene match.

V is TRBV30 and J is TRBJ1-2; 7 bases map to TRBD1. J gave up 4 bases and V 7 bases, and 15 bases lay outside the gene matches. The CDR3 is made up of 15 amino acids. Germline CDR1 GTSNPN, CDR2 SVGIG (reference sequence). In DNA form, the CDR3 reads TGTGCCTATCAGCGAGGGGGCGCGACTGGCTATGGCTACACCTTC. The encoded protein is CAYQRGGATGYGYTF.

The chain employs TRBV5-4 and TRBJ2-3; 11 nucleotides match TRBD2. The germline CDR1 and CDR2 sequences are SGHNT and YYREEE (reference sequence). The CDR3 sequence is 16 residues long. V lost 2 bases, J lost 2 bases, and 4 bases stayed unmatched. CDR3: CASSFPGLADTDTQYF. The CDR3 DNA reads as TGTGCCAGCAGCTTTCCGGGACTAGCGGACACAGATACGCAGTATTTT.

The V gene is TRBV28, the J gene TRBJ2-6; tentative D call: TRBD2 (6 bases). V was clipped by 5 bases and J by 3 bases, with 14 bases between them. Germline values: CDR1 MDHEN, CDR2 SYDVKM. The CDR3 loop spans 16 amino acids. The CDR3 reads CASSPLGGSGANVLTF. CDR3 sequence (DNA): TGTGCCAGCAGTCCCTTGGGGGGAAGTGGGGCCAACGTCCTGACTTTC.

This clone came up once. This chain connects TRBV28 to TRBJ2-5; D is ambiguous. Trimming stripped 6 bases from V and 1 base from J, with 6 bases between. Germline assignment: CDR1 MDHEN and CDR2 SYDVKM. The CDR3 length is 12 residues. DNA of the CDR3: TGTGCCAGCAGGGGCAGCCAAGAGACCCAGTACTTC. It is translated as CASRGSQETQYF.

The CDR3 DNA reads TGTGCCACCAGGCGCACCGGGGAGCTGTTTTTT. Translation: CATRRTGELFF. The chain carries TRBV15 and TRBJ2-2; D unclear. This CDR3 is built from 11 residues. Trimming pared 6 bases from V and 4 bases from J, leaving 3 bases between. Germline V lookup: CDR1 LNHNV, CDR2 YYDKDF (reference sequence).

The chain carries TRBV30 and TRBJ1-5, with TRBD1 as a possible D gene (5 bases). V was clipped by 5 bases and J by 2 bases, with 10 bases between them. The CDR3 extends over 13 amino acids. Germline values: CDR1 GTSNPN, CDR2 SVGIG (reference sequence). The DNA of the CDR3 is TGTGCCTGGGATGGGGGGGGCAATCAGCCCCAGCATTTT. It codes for CAWDGGGNQPQHF.